The 15 T cell receptor beta chains given below trace back to one sample, sequenced in a study of T cell repertoires in cytomegalovirus infection (dated by TCRdb to the late 2010s). Their antigens remain unidentified. Sequencing used an Illumina HiSeq 1500. Starting from the raw public reads, TCRdb applied fastp trimming at Q25, assembled clones with MiXCR and retained in-frame beta chains. Each entry merges the rows of one CDR3 protein and shows their most common DNA and genes. Present in this sample are 250,000 to 300,000 distinct CDR3 sequences, roughly a fifth of which were seen just once. Under 25% of the sample comes from the top ten. Sample treatment or condition, as interpreted from the label and publication: in vitro stimulation with specific CMV peptide epitopes to enrich CMV-specific T cells. The sequenced sample was cultured PBMCs, obtained from culture after CMV antigen stimulation. The source is a human donor in good health (CMV status not recorded). Some clones in this sample may be carry-over from other donors' samples.

This clonotype has at least ten counts. The chain combines TRBV7-2 with TRBJ2-1; D might be TRBD1 (6 bases). Trimming pared 0 bases from V and 12 bases from J, leaving 15 bases between. Germline loops: CDR1 SGHTA, CDR2 FQGNSA. The CDR3 loop spans 14 amino acids. The CDR3 nucleotides read TGTGCCAGCAGCTTAGCGAGGGGGATAGCTTGGCAGTTCTTC. The encoded protein is CASSLARGIAWQFF.

This clonotype was recorded a few times. CDR3 in DNA: TGTGCCAGCACCCAAAACGCGGGGTCCTACAATGAGCAGTTCTTC. This sequence encodes CASTQNAGSYNEQFF. The chain joins TRBV7-3 to TRBJ2-1; weak D call: TRBD2 (6 bases). This CDR3 is built from 15 residues. Per germline, CDR1 SGHTA and CDR2 FQGTGA. V was trimmed by 7 bases and J by 1 base, leaving 14 bases between them.

This clonotype was seen a handful of times. The chain recombines TRBV7-8 with TRBJ2-7; D gene unclear. The germline V gene encodes CDR1 SGHVS and CDR2 FQNEAQ. The CDR3 is 14 amino acids. Trimming took 5 bases from V and 3 from J, leaving 14 bases between them. The chain's CDR3 is CASSPNMGHYEQYV. CDR3 coding DNA: TGTGCCAGCAGCCCAAACATGGGCCACTACGAGCAGTACGTC.

The chain recombines TRBV2 with TRBJ2-3, with no clear D. Trimming cost V 3 bases and J 0 bases, with 13 bases left between them. CDR3 size: 16 residues. Germline CDR1 is SNHLY and CDR2 is FYNNEI. The CDR3: CASSDIRNPSTDTQYF. CDR3 sequence (DNA): TGTGCCAGCAGTGATATAAGGAACCCTAGCACAGATACGCAGTATTTT. The entire variable domain, with the rest obtained from reference TRBV2 and TRBJ2-3, is as follows: EPEVTQTPSHQVTQMGQEVILRCVPISNHLYFYWYRQILGQKVEFLVSFYNNEISEKSEIFDDQFSVERPDGSNFTLKIRSTKLEDSAMYFCASSDIRNPSTDTQYFGPGTRLTVL.

This clonotype was counted ten times or more. V gene TRBV12-3 or TRBV12-4 combines with J gene TRBJ1-2; D is possibly TRBD1 (6 bases). This CDR3 region has 15 residues. V lost 1 base and J 2 bases, leaving 11 bases between the germline ends. This chain's CDR3 is CASSLGPGHNYGYTF. CDR3 nucleotides: TGTGCCAGCAGTTTAGGTCCGGGACACAACTATGGCTACACCTTC.

This clonotype has only a few counts. The CDR3 nucleotides read TGTGCCAGCAGCGTCCAGGAGGATACGCAGTATTTT. This gives the protein CASSVQEDTQYF. The chain recombines TRBV9 with TRBJ2-3; no clear D. The germline gives CDR1 SGDLS, CDR2 YYNGEE. V was shortened by 2 bases and J by 6 bases, with 7 bases between the two germline ends. The CDR3 is 12 amino acids. Full variable domain (outside the CDR3, taken from reference TRBV9 and TRBJ2-3): DSGVTQTPKHLITATGQRVTLRCSPRSGDLSVYWYQQSLDQGLQFLIQYYNGEERAKGNILERFSAQQFPDLHSELNLSSLELGDSALYFCASSVQEDTQYFGPGTRLTVL.

The rearrangement joins TRBV29-1 to TRBJ2-4, with D possibly being TRBD1 (6 bases). Trimming removed 4 bases at V and 8 bases at J, with 18 bases between. The CDR3 runs 14 residues. CDR1 and CDR2 from the germline V gene are SQVTM and ANQGSEA. The CDR3 here is CSVARTATSDIQYF. The DNA of the CDR3 is TGCAGCGTTGCGCGGACAGCCACTTCAGACATTCAGTACTTC.

The V and J genes are TRBV18 and TRBJ1-5; D remains ambiguous. V was trimmed by 1 base and J by 2 bases, leaving 12 bases between them. The CDR3 spans 16 residues. CDR1 and CDR2 (germline): KGHSH, LQKENI. DNA of the CDR3: TGTGCCAGCTCACCACTAGACGGGATGGGCAATCAGCCCCAGCATTTT. Translating gives CASSPLDGMGNQPQHF.

The CDR3 spells CASSLRLAANTGELFF. CDR3 nucleotide sequence: TGTGCCAGCAGCTTACGACTAGCGGCAAACACCGGGGAGCTGTTTTTT. The V call is TRBV7-2, the J call TRBJ2-2, with TRBD2 matching over 9 bases. This CDR3 is built from 16 residues. CDR1 and CDR2 (germline): SGHTA, FQGNSA. The junction had 3 bases not matched to a gene; V was cut back by 2 bases and J by 2 bases.

This chain joins TRBV12-3 or TRBV12-4 and TRBJ1-1, with 7 bases that match TRBD1. The CDR3 covers 15 residues. The J segment lost 1 base and the V segment lost 6 bases, leaving 8 bases of the junction unmatched. CDR3 DNA: TGTGCCAGCAGCCCCCAGGGGACAGCGAACACTGAAGCTTTCTTT. Encoded protein: CASSPQGTANTEAFF.

V usage is TRBV6-1 and J usage is TRBJ2-1; 12 bases fit TRBD2. V trimming: 5 bases; J trimming: 6 bases; junction bases outside the gene matches: 8. In germline, CDR1 is MNHNS, CDR2 SASEGT. This CDR3 is built from 16 residues. CDR3: CASSPPGLAGLNEQFF. The CDR3, as DNA: TGTGCCAGCAGTCCCCCGGGACTAGCGGGCCTCAATGAGCAGTTCTTC.

This chain links TRBV10-2 with TRBJ2-7; unclear D gene. V lost 7 bases, J lost 0 bases, and 13 bases lay in between. The germline gives CDR1 WSHSY, CDR2 SAAADI. This CDR3 has 14 amino acids. CDR3 in DNA: TGCGCCAGCACGAAGGACCCCAGCTCCTACGAGCAGTACGTC. As protein: CASTKDPSSYEQYV.

V usage is TRBV6-2 or TRBV6-3 and J usage is TRBJ2-3; TRBD1 might be the D (6 bases). From germline, CDR1 is MNHEY and CDR2 SVGEGT. This CDR3 has 15 residues. V lost 2 bases and J lost 4, with 13 bases in between. The CDR3 here is CASSYPTGFADTQYF. As DNA, the CDR3 is TGTGCCAGCAGTTACCCTACAGGGTTTGCAGATACGCAGTATTTT.

CDR3 nucleotide sequence: TGTGCCATCACCAAGGGGACAGATACGAACACCGGGGAGCTGTTTTTT. Translated: CAITKGTDTNTGELFF. The rearrangement links TRBV10-3 to TRBJ2-2; 7 bases are a match to TRBD1. The junction had 8 bases not matched to a gene; V was cut back by 7 bases and J by 0 bases. Per germline, CDR1 ENHRY and CDR2 SYGVKD. The CDR3 is made up of 16 amino acids.

The chain couples TRBV12-3 or TRBV12-4 to TRBJ1-2; D not resolved. Trimming pared 8 bases from V and 5 bases from J, leaving 12 bases between. The CDR3 is 12 residues long. The DNA of the CDR3 is TGTGCCAGCGTAAGCGGGCCTTATGGCTACACCTTC. Its protein product is CASVSGPYGYTF.